What follows are 13 T cell receptor delta chains derived from one specimen sequenced in a study of DNA immune sequencing with unique molecular identifiers. Genomic DNA underwent 32-plex PCR targeting all 8 TRDV and 4 TRDJ genes. Adapter PCR followed 2 to 3 barcoding PCR cycles that attached a 12-nucleotide UMI. TCRdb reapplied CATT to the multiplex PCR reads. The repertoire holds some 2,500 delta-chain clones, with about 14% as singletons. The sample was gamma-delta T cells from PBMCs. The receptor set was obtained from a human donor in good health.

Concerning this clone: A far more abundant clone sits one base away, making this likely a read error. This CDR3 is also generated by other DNA sequences in the sample. The V gene was identified as TRDV1, while no J gene was called; TRDD3, the D gene given by the table, was not confirmed from the DNA. This CDR3 has 23 residues. CDR1 is TSWWSYY, CDR2 QGS, per germline. CDR3 region: CALGELKLIPTGGYQHRTDKLIF. CDR3 coding DNA: TGTGCTCTTGGGGAACTAAAACTTATCCCCACTGGGGGATACCAACACCGGACCGATAAACTAATCTTT.

This clone is termed medium-sized. The chain has TRDV1 and TRDJ1; 11 bases match TRDD3. No J segment appears in TCRdb, so it was assigned here by matching the sequence to germline. Germline V gives CDR1 TSWWSYY, CDR2 QGS. V dropped 4 bases and J dropped 3; count of bases not matched to a gene: 31. This CDR3 region has 24 residues. The CDR3 loop reads CALGGLYPAFQRLLGDKLSDKLIF. The CDR3 coding sequence is TGTGCTCTTGGGGGCCTGTACCCGGCCTTCCAACGACTACTGGGGGATAAGTTGTCCGATAAACTCATCTTT.

The V gene went uncalled, while the J gene is TRDJ1; the listed D gene, TRDD3, was not tested against the DNA. The CDR3 runs to 19 residues. CDR3: CALGEGGRSGGYPTDKLIF. The CDR3, as DNA: TGTGCTCTTGGGGAAGGAGGGCGGAGTGGGGGATACCCCACCGATAAACTCATCTTT.

This clone is classed as medium-sized. The rearrangement links TRDV2 to TRDJ3, with D uncertain. This CDR3 region has 18 residues. V was trimmed by 0 bases and J by 0 bases, leaving 11 bases between them. The germline gives CDR1 GEAIGNYY, CDR2 EKD. The DNA of the CDR3 is TGTGCCTGTGACACCGTGGAGGCCCCCTCCTGGGACACCCGACAGATGTTTTTC. It codes for CACDTVEAPSWDTRQMFF.

In this sample, this clone turned up a few times. A much larger clone differs by one base, so this may be a read error. Different DNA sequences within this sample yield the same CDR3. The rearrangement joins TRDV2 to TRDJ1; 11 bases match TRDD3. This CDR3 is built from 16 residues. Looked up from germline, CDR1 is GEAIGNYY and CDR2 is EKD. With 1 base clipped from V and 9 bases from J, the junction kept 12 bases outside the gene matches. The CDR3 region is CACDTLGDTLSNELIF. In DNA form, the CDR3 reads TGTGCCTGTGACACGTTGGGGGATACGCTTTCGAATGAACTCATCTTT.

The sample holds a few counts of this clone. A read error is likely here: a far larger clone is one base away. This specimen includes other DNA sequences encoding the same CDR3. The chain uses TRDV2 and TRDJ1; TRDD3 aligns across 12 bases. The CDR3 has 19 residues. From germline, CDR1 is GEAIGNYY and CDR2 EKD. In DNA, the CDR3 is TGTGCTTGTGACGAGATCTCGACTGGGGGATACCCGTACACCGATAAACTCATCTTT. Translation gives CACDEISTGGYPYTDKLIF.

CDR3 bases: TGTGCTCTTGGGGAAAGGATGGGGGATATCAAACTCATCTTT. Amino acids: CALGERMGDIKLIF. This sequence joins TRDV1 and TRDJ1; 9 bases agree with TRDD3. As TCRdb names no J gene, one was assigned here on the basis of a DNA match to germline. Germline CDR1 is TSWWSYY and CDR2 is QGS. V gave up 2 bases and J gave up 8 bases; unmatched junction bases: 6. The CDR3 contains 14 residues.

As regards this clone: The likely explanation is a read error, given a far larger clone one base away. In the same sample, other DNA sequences code for this CDR3. No V segment was called; the J segment is TRDJ1; TRDD3, the D gene given by the table, was not confirmed from the DNA. The CDR3 runs to 24 residues. The CDR3 DNA reads as TGTGCCTGTGACGGGTTACTGGGGGATACGCGAAACCCCCGTGTACCTACACGTACCGATAAACTCATCTTT. It translates to CACDGLLGDTRNPRVPTRTDKLIF.

Comments on this clone: A single base is all that separates this from a far larger clone, so a read error is likely. CDR3 in DNA: TGTGCCTTTACATCCTTCCTGGGGGATACGGTCCTCCCCTTGTCCACCGATAAACTCATCTTT. Translation: CAFTSFLGDTVLPLSTDKLIF. The J gene was identified as TRDJ1, and no V gene was called; TRDD3, the table's D call, lacks a check against the DNA. The CDR3 spans 21 residues.

In this sample, this clone is large. The chain uses TRDV2 and TRDJ1; maybe TRDD3 (5 bases). The CDR3 sequence is 19 residues long. V shed 0 bases and J shed 8 bases, with 30 bases lying between them. Germline assignment: CDR1 GEAIGNYY and CDR2 EKD. Here the CDR3 DNA reads TGTGCCTGTGACACCGTGAAGATGAACCGGGGGTTGGAAACTCCCAAACTCATCTTT. It specifies CACDTVKMNRGLETPKLIF.

With respect to this clone: A read error likely explains this, since a far larger clone differs by one base. The sample contains more than one DNA sequence encoding this CDR3. CDR3 sequence: CACDTLLGDTEDTDKLIF. The CDR3, as DNA: TGTGCTTGTGACACCTTACTGGGGGATACCGAGGACACCGATAAACTCATCTTT. The chain recombines TRDV2 with TRDJ1; 12 bases align to TRDD3. Germline V lookup: CDR1 GEAIGNYY, CDR2 EKD. The CDR3 consists of 18 residues.

By proportion, this clone is large. The chain carries TRDV2 and TRDJ3; 8 nucleotides align to TRDD3. There are 20 residues in the CDR3. CDR1 and CDR2 (germline): GEAIGNYY, EKD. V gave up 1 base and J gave up 0 bases; unmatched junction bases: 10. The CDR3 spells CACDTLGDPTSSWDTRQMFF. The CDR3 DNA reads TGTGCCTGTGACACATTGGGGGATCCTACTAGCTCCTGGGACACCCGACAGATGTTTTTC.

Details on this clone: One base separates it from a far larger clone, so it is likely a read error. This chain connects TRDV2 to TRDJ1; TRDD3 is a possible D gene (6 bases). This CDR3 spans 17 amino acids. The germline CDR1 and CDR2 sequences are GEAIGNYY and EKD. Trimming shortened V by 3 bases and J by 8 bases, and 27 bases separated the two germline ends. In DNA, the CDR3 is TGTGCCTGTGACTTGCTACGTATGATACGAGGCGGTGAAAAACTCATCTTT. Residues: CACDLLRMIRGGEKLIF.